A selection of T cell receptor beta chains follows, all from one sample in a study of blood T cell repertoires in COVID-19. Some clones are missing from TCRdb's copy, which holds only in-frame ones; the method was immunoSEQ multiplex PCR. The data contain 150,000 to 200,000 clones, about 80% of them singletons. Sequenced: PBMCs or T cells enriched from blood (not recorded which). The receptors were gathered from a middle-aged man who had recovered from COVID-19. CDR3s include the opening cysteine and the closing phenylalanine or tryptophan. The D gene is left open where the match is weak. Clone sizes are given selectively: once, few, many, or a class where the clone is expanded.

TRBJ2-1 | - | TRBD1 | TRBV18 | TGTGCCAGCTCAATTGGGGACAGGGCCTACAATGAGCAGTTCTTC | CASSIGDRAYNEQFF
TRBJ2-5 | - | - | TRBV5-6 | TGTGCCAGTGAGGGTATTGGGCAAGAGACCCAGTACTTC | CASEGIGQETQYF
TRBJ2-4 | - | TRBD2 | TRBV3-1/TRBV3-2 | TGTGCCAGCAGCCAAGAAAGAGCGGGGGGCCATTACTTC | CASSQERAGGHYF
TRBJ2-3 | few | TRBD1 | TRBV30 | TGTGCCTGGAGTGTCAGGGACAGTTTTAGCACAGATACGCAGTATTTT | CAWSVRDSFSTDTQYF
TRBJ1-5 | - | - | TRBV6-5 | TGTGCCAGCAGAGCACAGGGAGGCAATCAGCCCCAGCATTTT | CASRAQGGNQPQHF
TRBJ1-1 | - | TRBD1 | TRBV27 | TGTGCCAGCAGTTTTTTGACAGGGGCGGGGGCTTTCTTT | CASSFLTGAGAFF
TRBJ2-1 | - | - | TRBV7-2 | TGTGCCAGCGGACAAGCGGGCGCCTACAATGAGCAGTTCTTC | CASGQAGAYNEQFF
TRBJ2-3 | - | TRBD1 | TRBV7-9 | TGTGCCAGCAGCTTAGGGCGGGACAGGGTAACAGATACGCAGTATTTT | CASSLGRDRVTDTQYF
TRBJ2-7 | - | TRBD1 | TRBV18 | TGTGCCAGCTCAACCACCGTGACAGGGACCTCCGAGCAGTACTTC | CASSTTVTGTSEQYF
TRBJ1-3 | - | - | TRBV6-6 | TGTGCCAGCAGTCCCAAGAGCTCTGGAAACACCATATATTTT | CASSPKSSGNTIYF
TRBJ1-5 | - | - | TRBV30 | TGTGCCTGGAGTGTACCGGGGACCCTCGGGGGTCAGCCCCAGCATTTT | CAWSVPGTLGGQPQHF
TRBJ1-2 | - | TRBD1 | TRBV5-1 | TGCGCCAGCAGCCGGGGACAGGGGGCCAACTATGGCTACACCTTC | CASSRGQGANYGYTF
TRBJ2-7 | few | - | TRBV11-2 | TGTGCCAGCAGCTTAGTAGGGGCGCCAGAGCAGTACTTC | CASSLVGAPEQYF
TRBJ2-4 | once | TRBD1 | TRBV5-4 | TGTGCCAGCAGCTCTCGCGACAGGGCAAACATTCAGTACTTC | CASSSRDRANIQYF
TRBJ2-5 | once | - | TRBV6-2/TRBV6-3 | TGTGCCAGCAGTTACCTGGGCCAGACCCAGTACTTC | CASSYLGQTQYF
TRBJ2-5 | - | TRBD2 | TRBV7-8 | TGTGCCAGCAGAGATCCCCCGTGGCGGGGGAATGAGACCCAGTACTTC | CASRDPPWRGNETQYF
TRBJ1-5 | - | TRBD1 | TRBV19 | TGTGCCAGTAGTATCTCACAGGGGGTAGGGAATCAGCCCCAGCATTTT | CASSISQGVGNQPQHF
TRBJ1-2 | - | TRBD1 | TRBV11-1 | TGTGCCAGCAGTATACAGGGGAAGGACTATGGCTACACCTTC | CASSIQGKDYGYTF
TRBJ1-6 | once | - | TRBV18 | TGTGCCAGCTCACCACGGGGGGATGGTTCACCCCTCCACTTT | CASSPRGDGSPLHF
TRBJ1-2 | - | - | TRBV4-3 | TGCGCCAGCAGCCAGGAAACCACAGCCTTTTACTATGGCTACACCTTC | CASSQETTAFYYGYTF
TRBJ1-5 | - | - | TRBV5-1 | TGCGCCAGCAGCTCGGCAGGAGGGGAGGATCAGCCCCAGCATTTT | CASSSAGGEDQPQHF
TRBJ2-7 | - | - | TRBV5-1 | TGCGCCAGCAGCTTGAACAGGGATTCGGGCGAGCAGTACTTC | CASSLNRDSGEQYF
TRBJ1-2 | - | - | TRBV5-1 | TGCGCCAGCAGCCTGGCACGGGGGGGCGATGGCTACACCTTC | CASSLARGGDGYTF
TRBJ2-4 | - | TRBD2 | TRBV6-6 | TGTGCCAGCAGCTTTCGACCGTCTGGCGGGGGGGCCAATCCGACAGCCAAAAACATTCAGTACTTC | CASSFRPSGGGANPTAKNIQYF